This T cell receptor beta chain was identified during a study of blood T cell repertoires in COVID-19. Germline loops: CDR1 MGHDK, CDR2 SYGVNS. The CDR3 runs 13 residues. Trimming removed 3 bases from V and 9 bases from J, with 14 bases in between. The protocol was immunoSEQ multiplex PCR, while the TCRdb copy is restricted to in-frame clones and leaves out a portion. This sample has around 310,000 clones, with roughly 90% found just once. The V call is TRBV25-1, the J call TRBJ1-2; D is unclear. Sequencing was carried out using peripheral blood. The TCR sequence derives from a woman in her thirties or forties with COVID-19, enrolled during active disease. The CDR3 DNA sequence: TGTGCCAGCAGTGACCGTACACGGGGTAGCTACACCTTC. Translated: CASSDRTRGSYTF.